A selection of T cell receptor beta chains follows, all from one sample in a study of blood T cell repertoires in COVID-19. TCRdb keeps only in-frame clones here, not all; method: immunoSEQ multiplex PCR. The table shows hundreds of thousands of clones, with around 84% occurring only once. Sequencing input: peripheral blood. These receptors originate from a man younger than 45 with active or convalescent COVID-19. Each CDR3 is given with its conserved first and last residue. The D gene is left open where the match is weak. Expanded clones get a size class; other rows say once, few or many, or leave the size out.

v_gene	d_gene	abundance	j_gene	CDR3aa	CDR3nt
TRBV6-5	.	.	TRBJ1-1	CATTKGAPNTEAFF	TGTGCCACCACTAAAGGGGCCCCGAACACTGAAGCTTTCTTT
TRBV4-1	.	.	TRBJ1-5	CASSPGNSNQPQHF	TGCGCCAGCAGCCCGGGAAATAGCAATCAGCCCCAGCATTTT
TRBV11-2	TRBD1	.	TRBJ1-5	CASSLDSNRGWPQHF	TGTGCCAGCAGCTTAGATAGTAACAGGGGATGGCCCCAGCATTTT
TRBV6-6	.	.	TRBJ1-1	CASSYPGNTEAFF	TGTGCCAGCAGTTACCCAGGGAACACTGAAGCTTTCTTT
TRBV9	.	.	TRBJ1-2	CASSVISGYGYTF	TGTGCCAGCAGCGTAATATCCGGGTATGGCTACACCTTC
TRBV7-6	TRBD1	.	TRBJ1-1	CASTATGLIAEAFF	TGTGCCAGCACAGCGACAGGGTTGATAGCTGAAGCTTTCTTT
TRBV6-2/TRBV6-3	.	.	TRBJ2-6	CASSSEGGANVLTF	TGTGCCAGCAGCTCTGAGGGCGGGGCCAACGTCCTGACTTTC
TRBV20-1	.	.	TRBJ2-1	CSASLIATNEQFF	TGCAGTGCTAGTTTGATAGCGACGAATGAGCAGTTCTTC
TRBV7-2	.	.	TRBJ2-5	CASSPGSDQETQYF	TGTGCCAGCAGCCCCGGGTCGGACCAAGAGACCCAGTACTTC
TRBV7-9	TRBD1	.	TRBJ1-1	CASSPTDRRPPGEAFF	TGTGCCAGCAGCCCCACGGACAGGAGACCTCCTGGTGAAGCTTTCTTT
TRBV5-4	TRBD1	few	TRBJ2-7	CASNTGDRGLNEQYF	TGTGCCAGCAACACGGGGGACAGGGGACTAAACGAGCAGTACTTC
TRBV4-3	.	.	TRBJ1-2	CASSQEAGALYGYTF	TGCGCCAGCAGCCAAGAGGCAGGGGCCCTCTATGGCTACACCTTC
TRBV27	.	.	TRBJ1-2	CASSLWRPALSGYTF	TGTGCCAGCAGTTTATGGAGACCGGCTCTGTCGGGCTACACCTTC
TRBV5-4	.	.	TRBJ2-3	CASSSGGIATDTQYF	TGTGCCAGCAGCTCTGGGGGGATAGCCACAGATACGCAGTATTTT
TRBV5-6	.	.	TRBJ1-5	CASSLRGLGRSNQPQHF	TGTGCCAGCAGCTTAAGGGGCCTAGGCCGGAGCAATCAGCCCCAGCATTTT
TRBV5-1	.	.	TRBJ2-7	CASSGGLANPYEQYF	TGCGCCAGCAGCGGTGGGCTAGCGAACCCCTACGAGCAGTACTTC
TRBV6-5	.	.	TRBJ2-7	CASSYSFGSYEQYF	TGTGCCAGCAGTTACTCATTTGGCAGCTACGAGCAGTACTTC
TRBV2	.	.	TRBJ1-2	CASGGSRGNYGYTF	TGTGCCAGCGGGGGGAGTAGGGGTAACTATGGCTACACCTTC
TRBV4-2	TRBD1	.	TRBJ1-5	CASSAQGEGAMGQPQHF	TGTGCCAGCAGCGCACAGGGAGAGGGGGCAATGGGCCAGCCCCAGCATTTT
TRBV4-1	TRBD2	.	TRBJ2-1	CASSQRGRYNEQFF	TGCGCCAGCAGCCAACGCGGGAGGTACAATGAGCAGTTCTTC
TRBV2	TRBD1	few	TRBJ1-2	CASSERQGNHGYTF	TGTGCCAGCAGTGAGAGACAGGGTAACCATGGCTACACCTTC
TRBV24-1	.	few	TRBJ2-5	CATSDTTRETQYF	TGTGCCACCAGTGATACTACACGGGAGACCCAGTACTTC
TRBV7-2	TRBD1	.	TRBJ1-5	CASSLDRGPQHF	TGTGCCAGCAGCTTAGACAGGGGGCCCCAGCATTTT
TRBV4-3	TRBD1	once	TRBJ1-6	CASSQTGAYNSPLHF	TGCGCCAGCAGCCAAACAGGGGCCTATAATTCACCCCTCCACTTT
TRBV14	.	few	TRBJ2-5	CASSQGSGSRSLRGTQYF	TGTGCCAGCAGCCAAGGGAGTGGTAGCCGGTCTCTCCGGGGGACCCAGTACTTC
TRBV7-9	.	.	TRBJ1-6	CASSLDREYSPLHF	TGTGCCAGCAGCTTAGACAGGGAGTATTCACCCCTCCACTTT
TRBV19	.	.	TRBJ2-7	CASSWRARGYSYEQYF	TGTGCCAGTAGTTGGAGGGCCAGGGGGTACTCCTACGAGCAGTACTTC
TRBV10-3	.	.	TRBJ2-7	CAAGGQGAYEQYF	TGTGCCGCAGGGGGGCAGGGGGCCTACGAGCAGTACTTC
TRBV19	TRBD1	.	TRBJ1-2	CASSMYFTGVPQNGYTF	TGTGCCAGTAGTATGTATTTCACAGGGGTTCCCCAAAATGGCTACACCTTC
TRBV30	TRBD1	.	TRBJ2-4	CAWSRTGAPGKNIQYF	TGTGCCTGGTCCCGAACAGGGGCCCCTGGCAAAAACATTCAGTACTTC
TRBV9	.	.	TRBJ2-7	CARREPSYEQYF	TGTGCCCGCAGAGAGCCGTCCTACGAGCAGTACTTC
TRBV18	.	.	TRBJ2-5	CASSPGAGETQYF	TGTGCCAGCTCACCAGGAGCGGGTGAGACCCAGTACTTC
TRBV12-3/TRBV12-4	.	.	TRBJ2-2	CASSLISTGELFF	TGTGCCAGCAGTTTAATATCCACCGGGGAGCTGTTTTTT
TRBV11-3	TRBD2	.	TRBJ2-1	CASSPRSSGRINEQFF	TGTGCCAGCAGCCCCCGGAGTAGCGGGAGGATAAATGAGCAGTTCTTC
TRBV4-1	.	.	TRBJ2-5	CASSNEPGHEETQYF	TGCGCCAGCAGCAACGAACCGGGACACGAAGAGACCCAGTACTTC
TRBV10-3	.	.	TRBJ2-5	CAISVWSEETQYF	TGTGCCATCAGTGTTTGGTCCGAGGAGACCCAGTACTTC
TRBV5-1	.	.	TRBJ2-7	CASSPGRGQGYEQYF	TGCGCCAGCAGCCCCGGTAGGGGACAAGGCTACGAGCAGTACTTC
TRBV6-2/TRBV6-3	.	.	TRBJ1-5	CASSSKGFTGSNQPQHF	TGTGCCAGCAGTTCAAAGGGGTTCACAGGTAGCAATCAGCCCCAGCATTTT
TRBV5-1	TRBD1	few	TRBJ1-1	CASTPGAGGTEAFF	TGCGCCAGCACCCCGGGGGCAGGGGGGACTGAAGCTTTCTTT
TRBV5-4	.	once	TRBJ1-2	CASSFREERAGYTF	TGTGCCAGCAGCTTTCGGGAAGAACGGGCCGGCTACACCTTC
TRBV6-5	.	.	TRBJ1-2	CASSYTHRTENYGYTF	TGTGCCAGCAGTTACACCCACCGGACAGAAAACTATGGCTACACCTTC
TRBV6-5	.	.	TRBJ1-1	CASSLTRGTEAFF	TGTGCCAGCAGTTTGACACGGGGGACTGAAGCTTTCTTT
TRBV27	.	.	TRBJ2-5	CASRFPPRQELQETQYF	TGTGCCAGCAGATTCCCCCCCCGACAGGAACTTCAAGAGACCCAGTACTTC
TRBV5-4	TRBD1	.	TRBJ2-7	CASSKGQDGVYEQYF	TGTGCCAGCAGCAAGGGACAGGATGGGGTCTACGAGCAGTACTTC
TRBV9	.	.	TRBJ2-5	CASSVGPGEETQYF	TGTGCCAGCAGCGTAGGCCCGGGGGAAGAGACCCAGTACTTC
TRBV18	.	.	TRBJ1-3	CASSPLEERLGNTIYF	TGTGCCAGCTCACCTCTGGAGGAACGCTTGGGCAACACCATATATTTT
TRBV19	TRBD1	.	TRBJ2-1	CASSLLPGQGDNEQFF	TGTGCCAGTAGCCTCCTGCCGGGACAGGGTGACAATGAGCAGTTCTTC
TRBV9	.	few	TRBJ1-2	CASSVTRGYGYTF	TGTGCCAGCAGCGTAACCAGGGGCTATGGCTACACCTTC
TRBV11-2	TRBD1	.	TRBJ1-1	CASSTGTGGNTEAFF	TGTGCCAGCTCTACCGGGACAGGGGGTAACACTGAAGCTTTCTTT
TRBV11-2	TRBD2	.	TRBJ2-5	CASSLRLAQETQYF	TGTGCCAGCAGCCTAAGACTAGCGCAAGAGACCCAGTACTTC
TRBV6-5	.	.	TRBJ1-4	CASSPQLEKLFF	TGTGCCAGCAGCCCCCAGTTGGAGAAACTGTTTTTT
TRBV4-1	TRBD2	.	TRBJ2-7	CASSQVVIASSGTYEQYF	TGCGCCAGCAGCCAAGTGGTCATCGCATCTAGCGGTACCTACGAGCAGTACTTC
TRBV2	TRBD1	.	TRBJ1-6	CASSTGQLNSPLHF	TGTGCCAGCAGCACGGGACAGCTTAATTCACCCCTCCACTTT
TRBV7-9	TRBD2	.	TRBJ2-7	CASSQGLAGGKDEQYF	TGTGCCAGCAGCCAGGGACTAGCGGGAGGAAAGGACGAGCAGTACTTC
TRBV2	TRBD1	few	TRBJ1-2	CASSDRGNYGYTF	TGTGCCAGCAGTGACAGGGGGAACTATGGCTACACCTTC
TRBV2	.	.	TRBJ2-7	CASSPMSYEQYF	TGTGCCAGCAGCCCCATGAGCTACGAGCAGTACTTC
TRBV5-1	.	.	TRBJ1-1	CASSLGSARGGTEAFF	TGCGCCAGCAGCTTGGGGTCGGCCAGGGGCGGCACTGAAGCTTTCTTT
TRBV11-2	TRBD1	.	TRBJ1-5	CASSSGQHSNQPQHF	TGTGCCAGCAGCTCGGGACAGCATAGCAATCAGCCCCAGCATTTT
TRBV5-1	TRBD1	.	TRBJ2-7	CASSLFSRGYEQYF	TGCGCCAGCAGCTTATTCTCCAGGGGGTACGAGCAGTACTTC
TRBV4-3	TRBD2	.	TRBJ2-3	CASSQEALAGGSTQYF	TGCGCCAGCAGCCAAGAAGCCCTAGCGGGAGGCAGTACGCAGTATTTT